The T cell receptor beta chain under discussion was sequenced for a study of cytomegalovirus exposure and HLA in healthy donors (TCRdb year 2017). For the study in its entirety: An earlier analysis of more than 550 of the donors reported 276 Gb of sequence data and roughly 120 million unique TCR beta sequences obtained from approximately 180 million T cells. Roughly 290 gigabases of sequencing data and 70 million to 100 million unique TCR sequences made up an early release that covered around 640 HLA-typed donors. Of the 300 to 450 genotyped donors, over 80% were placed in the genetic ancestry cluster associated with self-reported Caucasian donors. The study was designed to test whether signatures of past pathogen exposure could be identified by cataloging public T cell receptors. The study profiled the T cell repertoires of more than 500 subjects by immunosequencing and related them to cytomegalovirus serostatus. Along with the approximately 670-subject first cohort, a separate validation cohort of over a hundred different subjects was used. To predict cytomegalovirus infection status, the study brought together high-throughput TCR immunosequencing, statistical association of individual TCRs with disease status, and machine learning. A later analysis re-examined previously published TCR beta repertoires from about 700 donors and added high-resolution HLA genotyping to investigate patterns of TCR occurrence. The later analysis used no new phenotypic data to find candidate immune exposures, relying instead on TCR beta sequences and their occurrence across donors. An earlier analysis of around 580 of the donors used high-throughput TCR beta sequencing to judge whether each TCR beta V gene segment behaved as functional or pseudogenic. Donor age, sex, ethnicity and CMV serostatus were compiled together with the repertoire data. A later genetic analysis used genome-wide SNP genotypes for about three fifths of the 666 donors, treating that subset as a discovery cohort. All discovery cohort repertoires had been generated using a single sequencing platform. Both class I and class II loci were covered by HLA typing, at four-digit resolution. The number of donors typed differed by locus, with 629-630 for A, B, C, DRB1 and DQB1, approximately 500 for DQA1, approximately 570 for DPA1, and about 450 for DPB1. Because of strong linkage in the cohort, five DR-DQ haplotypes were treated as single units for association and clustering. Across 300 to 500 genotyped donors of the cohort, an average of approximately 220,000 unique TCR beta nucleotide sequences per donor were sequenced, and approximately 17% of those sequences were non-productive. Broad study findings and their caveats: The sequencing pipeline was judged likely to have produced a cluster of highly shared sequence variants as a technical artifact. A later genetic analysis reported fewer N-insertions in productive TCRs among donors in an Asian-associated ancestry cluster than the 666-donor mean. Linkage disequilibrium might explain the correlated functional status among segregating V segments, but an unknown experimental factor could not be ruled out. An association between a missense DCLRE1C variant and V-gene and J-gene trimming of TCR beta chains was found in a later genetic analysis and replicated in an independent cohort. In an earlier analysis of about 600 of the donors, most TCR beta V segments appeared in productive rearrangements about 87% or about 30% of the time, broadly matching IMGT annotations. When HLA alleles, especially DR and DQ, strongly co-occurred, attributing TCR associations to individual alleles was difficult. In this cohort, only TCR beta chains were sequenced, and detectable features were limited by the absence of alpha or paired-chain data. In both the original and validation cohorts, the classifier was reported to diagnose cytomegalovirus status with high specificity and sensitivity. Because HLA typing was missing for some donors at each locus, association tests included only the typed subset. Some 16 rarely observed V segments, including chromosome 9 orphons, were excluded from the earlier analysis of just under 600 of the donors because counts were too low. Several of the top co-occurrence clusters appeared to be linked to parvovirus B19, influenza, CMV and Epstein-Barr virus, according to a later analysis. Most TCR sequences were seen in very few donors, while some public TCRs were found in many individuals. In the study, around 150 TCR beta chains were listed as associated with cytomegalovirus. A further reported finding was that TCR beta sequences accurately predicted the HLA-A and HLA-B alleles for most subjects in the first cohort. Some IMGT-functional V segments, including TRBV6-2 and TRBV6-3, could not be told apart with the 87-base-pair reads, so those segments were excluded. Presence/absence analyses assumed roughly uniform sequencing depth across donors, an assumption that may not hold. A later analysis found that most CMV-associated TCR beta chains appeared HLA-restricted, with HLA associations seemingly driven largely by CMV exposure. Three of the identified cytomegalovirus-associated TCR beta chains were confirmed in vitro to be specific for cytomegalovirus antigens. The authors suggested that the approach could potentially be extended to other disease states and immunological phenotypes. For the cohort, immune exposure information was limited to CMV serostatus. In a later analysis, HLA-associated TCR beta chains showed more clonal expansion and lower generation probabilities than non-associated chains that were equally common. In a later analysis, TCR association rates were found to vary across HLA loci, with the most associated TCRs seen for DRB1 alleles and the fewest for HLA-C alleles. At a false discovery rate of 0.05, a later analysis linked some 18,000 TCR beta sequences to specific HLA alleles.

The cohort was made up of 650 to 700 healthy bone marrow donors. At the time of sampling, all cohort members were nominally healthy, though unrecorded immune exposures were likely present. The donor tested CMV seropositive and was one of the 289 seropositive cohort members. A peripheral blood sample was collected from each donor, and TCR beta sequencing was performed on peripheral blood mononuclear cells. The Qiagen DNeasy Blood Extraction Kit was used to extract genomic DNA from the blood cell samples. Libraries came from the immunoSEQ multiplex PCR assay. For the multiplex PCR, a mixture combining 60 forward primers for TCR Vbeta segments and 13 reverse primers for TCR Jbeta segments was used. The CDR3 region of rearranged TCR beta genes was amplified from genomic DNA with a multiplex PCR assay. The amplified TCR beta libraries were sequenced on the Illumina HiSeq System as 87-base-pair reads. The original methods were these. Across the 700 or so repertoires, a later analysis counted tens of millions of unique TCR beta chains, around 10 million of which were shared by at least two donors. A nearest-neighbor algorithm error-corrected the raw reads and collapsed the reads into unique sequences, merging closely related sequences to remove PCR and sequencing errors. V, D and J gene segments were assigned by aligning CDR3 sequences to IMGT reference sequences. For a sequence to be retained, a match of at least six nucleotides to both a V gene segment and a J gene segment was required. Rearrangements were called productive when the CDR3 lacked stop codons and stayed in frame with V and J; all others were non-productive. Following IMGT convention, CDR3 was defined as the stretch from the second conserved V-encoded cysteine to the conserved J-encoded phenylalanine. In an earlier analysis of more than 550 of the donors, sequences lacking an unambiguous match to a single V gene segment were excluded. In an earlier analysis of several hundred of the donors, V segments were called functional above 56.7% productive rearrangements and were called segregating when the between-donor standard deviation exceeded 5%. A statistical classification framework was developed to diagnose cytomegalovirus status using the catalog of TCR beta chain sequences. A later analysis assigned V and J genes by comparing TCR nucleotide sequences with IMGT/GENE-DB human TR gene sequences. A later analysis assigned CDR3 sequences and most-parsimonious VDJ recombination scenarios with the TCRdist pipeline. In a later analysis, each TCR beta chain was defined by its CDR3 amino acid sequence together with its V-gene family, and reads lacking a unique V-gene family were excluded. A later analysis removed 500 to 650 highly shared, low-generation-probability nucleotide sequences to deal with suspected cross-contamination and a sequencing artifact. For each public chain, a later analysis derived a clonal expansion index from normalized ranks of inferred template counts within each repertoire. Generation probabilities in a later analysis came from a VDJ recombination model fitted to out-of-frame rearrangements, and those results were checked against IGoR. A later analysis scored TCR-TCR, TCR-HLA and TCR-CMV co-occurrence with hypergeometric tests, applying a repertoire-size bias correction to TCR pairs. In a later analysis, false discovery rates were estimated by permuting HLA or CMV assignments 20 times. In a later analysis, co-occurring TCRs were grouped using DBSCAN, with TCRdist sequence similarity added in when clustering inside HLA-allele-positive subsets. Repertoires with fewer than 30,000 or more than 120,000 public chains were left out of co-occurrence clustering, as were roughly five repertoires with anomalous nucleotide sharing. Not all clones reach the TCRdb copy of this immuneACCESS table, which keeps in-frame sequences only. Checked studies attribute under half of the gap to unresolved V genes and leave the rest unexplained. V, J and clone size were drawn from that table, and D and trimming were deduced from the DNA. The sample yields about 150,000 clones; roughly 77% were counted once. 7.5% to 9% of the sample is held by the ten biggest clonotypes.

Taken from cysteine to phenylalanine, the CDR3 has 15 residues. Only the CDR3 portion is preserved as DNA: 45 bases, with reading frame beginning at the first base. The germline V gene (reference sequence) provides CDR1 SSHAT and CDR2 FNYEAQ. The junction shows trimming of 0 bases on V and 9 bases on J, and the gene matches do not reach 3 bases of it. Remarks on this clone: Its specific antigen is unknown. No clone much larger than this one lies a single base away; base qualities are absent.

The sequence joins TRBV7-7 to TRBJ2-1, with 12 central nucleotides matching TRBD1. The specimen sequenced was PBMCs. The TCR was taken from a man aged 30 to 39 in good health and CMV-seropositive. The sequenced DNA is TGTGCCAGCAGCTTAGCGGGACAGGGGGCCAGTGAGCAGTTCTTC. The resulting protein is CASSLAGQGASEQFF.